The source of this TCR beta chain is a study of graft-versus-host responses after intestinal transplantation. Study in general: Every recipient underwent anti-thymocyte globulin induction, then tacrolimus and steroids for three to four years. Study conclusions and caveats: GvH clone levels peaked in circulation, and this peak was associated with early post-transplant HvG declines. Some patients had graft-donor T cell macrochimerism. In their allografts, the ratios of graft-versus-host to host-versus-graft T cell clones were high. GvH clonotypes were identified within recipient marrow, with a subset emerging first in ileum or blood.

Graft-derived tissue was subjected to processing to liberate intraepithelial and lamina propria lymphocytes. This clone was seen only a few times. Its matching antigen is unknown. TCRdb keeps only in-frame clones here, not all; method: immunoSEQ multiplex PCR. Of 13,000 to 15,000 clones in the sample, about 74% were seen once. The TCR was taken from a human patient who received an intestinal transplant, so some T cells may come from the graft donor. Sequenced material: ileum tissue, taken 16 days after intestinal transplant.

CDR3 sequence (DNA): TGTGCCAGCAGCTTATTGACAGGGGGCTATGGCTACACCTTC. Translation: CASSLLTGGYGYTF. This sequence joins TRBV11-2 and TRBJ1-2; 9 bases are a match to TRBD1. The CDR3 consists of 14 residues. V was pared by 2 bases and J by 4 bases, with 2 bases of the junction left unmatched. CDR1 and CDR2 from the germline V gene are SGHAT and FQNNGV.